This record covers a single T cell receptor beta chain. Its antigen remains unknown. The data derive from a study of T cell responses to AZD1222 COVID-19 vaccine. Profiled with immunoSEQ multiplex PCR; TCRdb holds only in-frame clones, not every one. The table includes roughly 150,000 clones, about 90% detected once. The V segment lost 5 bases and the J segment 2 bases; nucleotides outside the gene matches: 15. The CDR3 runs to 17 residues. Looked up from germline, CDR1 is MNHEY and CDR2 is SMNVEV (reference sequence). General study results and limits: A mostly white British donor set with more females was recruited, and clonal diversity was possibly underestimated. At baseline, just a handful of AZD1222 recipients tested seropositive. At 160-218 and 743-854, vaccine-associated CD4 TCRs were dominant, and they spanned spike. Sampling that yielded the repertoires occurred only after the peak T cell response.

Sample: peripheral blood, taken on day 0 of AZD1222 vaccination. The receptor comes from an adult in good health. The rearrangement joins TRBV27 to TRBJ2-7, with 7 bases lining up with TRBD2. The CDR3 DNA is TGTGCCAGCAGTCCCCTCCCTGGGGGGGGGACCCCCTACGAGCAGTACTTC. Amino acids: CASSPLPGGGTPYEQYF.